This is a list of T cell receptor beta chains from one sample in a study of shared clonotypes between healthy human individuals. TCRdb's table, derived via immunoSEQ multiplex PCR, lists solely in-frame clones and lacks some. The repertoire holds 950,000 to 1,300,000 clones, with about 70% as singletons. The sequencing sample was made of memory CD4+ T cells sorted from blood. The receptors originated from a man aged 18 to 35 in good health. CDR3s include the opening cysteine and the closing phenylalanine or tryptophan. D genes are given only for firm matches. Size is stated for part of the rows, as once, few or many counts, or as a class when the clone is expanded.

v_gene: TRBV6-1
abundance: NA
d_gene: TRBD2
j_gene: TRBJ2-5
CDR3nt: TGTGCCAGCAGTGAGACCGGGACTAGCCTCGAGACCCAGTACTTC
CDR3aa: CASSETGTSLETQYF

v_gene: TRBV19
abundance: NA
d_gene: TRBD1
j_gene: TRBJ1-5
CDR3nt: TGTGCCAGTAGTAGGGGGATTGGGGACAGTGGGGTCCAGCCCCAGCATTTT
CDR3aa: CASSRGIGDSGVQPQHF

v_gene: TRBV7-3
abundance: NA
d_gene: NA
j_gene: TRBJ1-2
CDR3nt: TGTGCCAGCAGCCCCCAACAGGGTTATGGCTACACCTTC
CDR3aa: CASSPQQGYGYTF

v_gene: TRBV5-4
abundance: NA
d_gene: NA
j_gene: TRBJ2-2
CDR3nt: TGTGCCAGCAGCCGGGACGTCGACACCGGGGAGCTGTTTTTT
CDR3aa: CASSRDVDTGELFF

v_gene: TRBV4-1
abundance: NA
d_gene: TRBD1
j_gene: TRBJ2-2
CDR3nt: TGCGCCAGCAGCCAATCGGGACAGGGAGGGACCGGGGAGCTGTTTTTT
CDR3aa: CASSQSGQGGTGELFF

v_gene: TRBV29-1
abundance: NA
d_gene: NA
j_gene: TRBJ1-3
CDR3nt: TGCAGCGTTGTGGGGGGCTCTGGAAACACCATATATTTT
CDR3aa: CSVVGGSGNTIYF

v_gene: TRBV5-1
abundance: NA
d_gene: NA
j_gene: TRBJ2-6
CDR3nt: TGCGCCAGCACCTCCGGGGTGACTGGGGCCAACGTCCTGACTTTC
CDR3aa: CASTSGVTGANVLTF

v_gene: TRBV11-2
abundance: NA
d_gene: NA
j_gene: TRBJ2-5
CDR3nt: TGTGCCAGCAGCTTTTCCGAAGAGACCCAGTACTTC
CDR3aa: CASSFSEETQYF

v_gene: TRBV5-1
abundance: few
d_gene: NA
j_gene: TRBJ1-4
CDR3nt: TGCGCCAGCAGCTTACAGGGTACTAATGAAAAACTGTTTTTT
CDR3aa: CASSLQGTNEKLFF

v_gene: TRBV6-1
abundance: NA
d_gene: NA
j_gene: TRBJ2-7
CDR3nt: TGTGCCAGCAGTGAATTTGAAGAGCAGTACTTC
CDR3aa: CASSEFEEQYF

v_gene: TRBV30
abundance: NA
d_gene: TRBD1
j_gene: TRBJ2-5
CDR3nt: TGTGCCTGGAGTGTGAAGGGGGCAGAGACCCAGTACTTC
CDR3aa: CAWSVKGAETQYF